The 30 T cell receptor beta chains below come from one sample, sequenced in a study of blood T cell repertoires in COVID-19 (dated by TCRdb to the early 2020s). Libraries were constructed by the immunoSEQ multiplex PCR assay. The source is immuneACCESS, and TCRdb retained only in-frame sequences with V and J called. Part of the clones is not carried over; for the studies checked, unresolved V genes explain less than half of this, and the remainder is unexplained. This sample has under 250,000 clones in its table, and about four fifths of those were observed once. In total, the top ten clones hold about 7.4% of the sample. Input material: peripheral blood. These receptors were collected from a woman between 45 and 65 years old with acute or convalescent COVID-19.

The CDR3 DNA is TGTGCCAGCAACCCCGGGGGGGGCCTTTATGGCTACACCTTC. Translated: CASNPGGGLYGYTF. The chain is built from TRBV7-2 and TRBJ1-2, with a tentative D call TRBD1 (6 bases). The V end was cut by 7 bases, the J end by 5 bases, with 17 bases between. The CDR3 runs to 14 residues. CDR1 is SGHTA and CDR2 is FQGNSA in the germline V gene.

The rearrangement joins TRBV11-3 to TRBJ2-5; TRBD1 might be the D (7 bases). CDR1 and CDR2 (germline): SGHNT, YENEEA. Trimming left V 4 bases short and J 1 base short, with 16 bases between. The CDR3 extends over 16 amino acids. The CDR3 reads CASSSAKEGAQETQYF. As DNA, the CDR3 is TGTGCCAGCAGCTCAGCCAAGGAGGGGGCCCAAGAGACCCAGTACTTC.

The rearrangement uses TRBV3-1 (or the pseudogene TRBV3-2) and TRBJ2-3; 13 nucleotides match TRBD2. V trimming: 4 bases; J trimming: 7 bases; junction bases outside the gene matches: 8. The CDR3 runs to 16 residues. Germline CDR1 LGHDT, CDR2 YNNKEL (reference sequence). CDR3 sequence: CASSRYGTSGTHTQYF. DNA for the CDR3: TGTGCCAGCAGCCGGTACGGGACTAGCGGGACGCATACGCAGTATTTT.

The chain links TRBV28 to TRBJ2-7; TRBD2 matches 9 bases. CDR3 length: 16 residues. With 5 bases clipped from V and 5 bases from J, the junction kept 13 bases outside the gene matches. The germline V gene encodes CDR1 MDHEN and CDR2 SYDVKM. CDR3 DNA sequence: TGTGCCAGCAGTCCCCCCGGGCTAGCGGGATCCGACGAGCAGTACTTC. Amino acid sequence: CASSPPGLAGSDEQYF.

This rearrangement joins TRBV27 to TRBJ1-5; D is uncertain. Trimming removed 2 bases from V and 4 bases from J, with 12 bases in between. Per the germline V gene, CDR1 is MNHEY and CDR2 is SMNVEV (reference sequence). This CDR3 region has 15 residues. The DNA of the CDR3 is TGTGCCAGCAGTTTAGGAGACGGGAGTAATCAGCCCCAGCATTTT. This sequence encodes CASSLGDGSNQPQHF.

CDR3 sequence (DNA): TGTGCCAGCAGCACCCCCGGGACAGGTGGTACTAGCGGGACCTCCTATGAGCAGTTCTTC. It specifies CASSTPGTGGTSGTSYEQFF. V and J are TRBV7-9 and TRBJ2-1; 10 bases match TRBD2. Losses at the gene ends were 5 bases for V and 8 bases for J; bases not matched to a gene: 24. The CDR3 runs to 20 residues. Germline V gives CDR1 SEHNR, CDR2 FQNEAQ (reference sequence).

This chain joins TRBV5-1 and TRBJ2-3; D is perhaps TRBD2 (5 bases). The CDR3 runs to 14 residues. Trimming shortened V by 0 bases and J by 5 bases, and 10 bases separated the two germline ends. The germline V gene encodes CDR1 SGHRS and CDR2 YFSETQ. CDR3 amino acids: CASSLGEFVDTQYF. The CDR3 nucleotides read TGCGCCAGCAGCTTGGGGGAGTTTGTAGATACGCAGTATTTT.

CDR3 sequence (DNA): TGTGCCAGTAGTATCGGCGGGCGACAGGGAACCAACTATGGCTACACCTTC. Translated, it gives CASSIGGRQGTNYGYTF. The chain links TRBV19 to TRBJ1-2; 7 bases line up with TRBD1. Germline lookup yields CDR1 LNHDA and CDR2 SQIVND (reference sequence). This CDR3 spans 17 amino acids. V gave up 3 bases and J gave up 2 bases; unmatched junction bases: 12.

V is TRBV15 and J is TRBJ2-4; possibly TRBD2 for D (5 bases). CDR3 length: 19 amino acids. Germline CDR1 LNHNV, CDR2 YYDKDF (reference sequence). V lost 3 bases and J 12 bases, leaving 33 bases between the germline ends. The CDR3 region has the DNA TGTGCCACCAGCAGCAGAGAGAGACCGGCGGCGGGTTGGGGAGCTAATCAGTACTTC. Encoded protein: CATSSRERPAAGWGANQYF.

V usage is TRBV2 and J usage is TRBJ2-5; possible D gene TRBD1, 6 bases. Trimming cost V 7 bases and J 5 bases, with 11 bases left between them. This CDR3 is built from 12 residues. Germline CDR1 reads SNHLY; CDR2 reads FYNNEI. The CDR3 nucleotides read TGTGCCAGCACCAGGGGTCGGGAGACCCAGTACTTC. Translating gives CASTRGRETQYF.

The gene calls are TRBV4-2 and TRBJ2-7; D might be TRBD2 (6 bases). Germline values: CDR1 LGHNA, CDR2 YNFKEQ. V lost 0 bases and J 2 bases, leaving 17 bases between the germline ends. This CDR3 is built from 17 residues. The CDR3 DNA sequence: TGTGCCAGCAGCCAAGAAGATGGGGGAGGCCCCCCCTACGAGCAGTACTTC. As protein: CASSQEDGGGPPYEQYF.

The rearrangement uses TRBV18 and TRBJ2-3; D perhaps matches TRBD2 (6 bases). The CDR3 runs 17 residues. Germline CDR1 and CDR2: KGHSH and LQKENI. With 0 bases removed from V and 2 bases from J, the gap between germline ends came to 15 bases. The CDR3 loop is CASSPPPSGLFTDTQYF. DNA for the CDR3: TGTGCCAGCTCACCACCCCCGTCCGGACTATTCACAGATACGCAGTATTTT.

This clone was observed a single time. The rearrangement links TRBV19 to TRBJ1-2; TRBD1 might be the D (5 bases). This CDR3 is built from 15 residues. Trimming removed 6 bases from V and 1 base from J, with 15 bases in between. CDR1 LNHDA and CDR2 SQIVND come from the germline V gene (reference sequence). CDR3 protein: CASSLTAVYNYGYTF. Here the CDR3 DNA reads TGTGCCAGTAGCCTGACAGCCGTTTATAACTATGGCTACACCTTC.

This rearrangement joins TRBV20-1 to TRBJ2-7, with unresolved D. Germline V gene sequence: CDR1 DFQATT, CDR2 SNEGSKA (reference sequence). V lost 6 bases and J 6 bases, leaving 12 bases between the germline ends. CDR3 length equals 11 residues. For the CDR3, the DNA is TGCAGTGCCCCGGGTATGGGCGAGCAGTACTTC. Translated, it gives CSAPGMGEQYF.

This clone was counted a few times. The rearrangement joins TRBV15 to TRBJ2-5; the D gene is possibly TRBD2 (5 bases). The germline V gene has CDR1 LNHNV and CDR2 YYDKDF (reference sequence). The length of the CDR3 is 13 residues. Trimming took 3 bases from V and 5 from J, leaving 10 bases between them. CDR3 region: CATSRSSLETQYF. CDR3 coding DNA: TGTGCCACCAGCAGGTCTAGCCTCGAGACCCAGTACTTC.

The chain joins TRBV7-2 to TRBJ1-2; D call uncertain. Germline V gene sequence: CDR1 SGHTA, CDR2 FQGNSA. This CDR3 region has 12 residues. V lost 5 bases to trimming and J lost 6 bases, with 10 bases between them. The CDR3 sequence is CASSPRSDGYTF. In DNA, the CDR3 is TGTGCCAGCAGCCCTAGGTCTGATGGCTACACCTTC.

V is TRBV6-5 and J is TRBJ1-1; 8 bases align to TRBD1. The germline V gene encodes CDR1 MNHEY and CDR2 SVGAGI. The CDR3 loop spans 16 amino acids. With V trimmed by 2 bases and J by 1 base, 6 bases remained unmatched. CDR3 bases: TGTGCCAGCAGTTACCGGAACAGGGGGACGAACACTGAAGCTTTCTTT. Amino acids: CASSYRNRGTNTEAFF.

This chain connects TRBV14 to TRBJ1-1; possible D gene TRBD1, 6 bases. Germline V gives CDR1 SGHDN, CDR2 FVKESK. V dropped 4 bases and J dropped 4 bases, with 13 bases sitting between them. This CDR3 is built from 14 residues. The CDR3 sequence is CASSLQGLGTEAFF. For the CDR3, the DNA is TGTGCCAGCAGCCTACAGGGTTTGGGCACTGAAGCTTTCTTT.

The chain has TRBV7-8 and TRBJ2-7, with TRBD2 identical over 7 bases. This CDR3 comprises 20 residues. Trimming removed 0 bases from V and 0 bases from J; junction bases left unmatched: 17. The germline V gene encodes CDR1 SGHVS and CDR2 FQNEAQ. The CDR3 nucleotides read TGTGCCAGCAGCTTAGCGCGCTATGGGGTAACTAGCGACCCCTCCTACGAGCAGTACTTC. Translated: CASSLARYGVTSDPSYEQYF.

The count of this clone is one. The CDR3 nucleotides read TGTGCCAGCTCACCTAACACAGATACGCAGTATTTT. This encodes CASSPNTDTQYF. This sequence joins TRBV18 and TRBJ2-3; D unclear. CDR1 is KGHSH and CDR2 is LQKENI in the germline V gene. CDR3 length equals 12 residues. V lost 3 bases and J lost 2, with 3 bases in between.

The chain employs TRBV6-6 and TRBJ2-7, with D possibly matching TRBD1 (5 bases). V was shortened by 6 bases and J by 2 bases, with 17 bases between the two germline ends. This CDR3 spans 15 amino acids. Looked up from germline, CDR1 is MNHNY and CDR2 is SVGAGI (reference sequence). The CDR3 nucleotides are TGTGCCAGCAGAAACATTGGCAGGGAAGCCTACGAGCAGTACTTC. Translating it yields CASRNIGREAYEQYF.

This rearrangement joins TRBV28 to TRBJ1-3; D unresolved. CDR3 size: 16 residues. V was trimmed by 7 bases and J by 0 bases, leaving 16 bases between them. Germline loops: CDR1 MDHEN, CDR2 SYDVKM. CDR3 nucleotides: TGTGCCAGCACCACGGGAGTGGTTCTCTCTGGAAACACCATATATTTT. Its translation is CASTTGVVLSGNTIYF. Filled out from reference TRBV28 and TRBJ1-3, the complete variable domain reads DVKVTQSSRYLVKRTGEKVFLECVQDMDHENMFWYRQDPGLGLRLIYFSYDVKMKEKGDIPEGYSVSREKKERFSLILESASTNQTSMYLCASTTGVVLSGNTIYFGEGSWLTVV.

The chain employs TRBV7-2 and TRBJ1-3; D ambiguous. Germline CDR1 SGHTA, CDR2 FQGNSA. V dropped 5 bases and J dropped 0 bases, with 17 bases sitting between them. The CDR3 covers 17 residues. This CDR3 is CASSPDSRAGSGNTIYF. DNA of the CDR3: TGTGCCAGCAGCCCGGATTCGAGGGCTGGCTCTGGAAACACCATATATTTT. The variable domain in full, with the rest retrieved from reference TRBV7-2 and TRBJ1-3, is GAGVSQSPSNKVTEKGKDVELRCDPISGHTALYWYRQSLGQGLEFLIYFQGNSAPDKSGLPSDRFSAERTGGSVSTLTIQRTQQEDSAVYLCASSPDSRAGSGNTIYFGEGSWLTVV.

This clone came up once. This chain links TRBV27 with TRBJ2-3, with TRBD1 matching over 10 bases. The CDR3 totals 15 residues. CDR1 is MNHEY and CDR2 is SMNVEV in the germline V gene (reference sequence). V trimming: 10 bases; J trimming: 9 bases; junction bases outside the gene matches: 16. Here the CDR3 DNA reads TGTGCCACCAGGCGGGGACAGGGGTCCGCGGGCACGCAGTATTTT. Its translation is CATRRGQGSAGTQYF.

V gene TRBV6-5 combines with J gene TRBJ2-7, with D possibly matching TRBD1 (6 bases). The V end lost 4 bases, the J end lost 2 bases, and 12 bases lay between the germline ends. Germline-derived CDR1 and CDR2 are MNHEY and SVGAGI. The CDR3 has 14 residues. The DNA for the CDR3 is TGTGCCAGCAGTTCGACACCAGGGGCCTACGAGCAGTACTTC. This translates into CASSSTPGAYEQYF.

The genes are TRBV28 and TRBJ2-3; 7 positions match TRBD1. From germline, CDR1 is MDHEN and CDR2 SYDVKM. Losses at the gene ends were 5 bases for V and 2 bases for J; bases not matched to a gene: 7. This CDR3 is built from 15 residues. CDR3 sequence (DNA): TGTGCCAGCAGTCGCCGGGACAGACCCACAGATACGCAGTATTTT. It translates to CASSRRDRPTDTQYF.

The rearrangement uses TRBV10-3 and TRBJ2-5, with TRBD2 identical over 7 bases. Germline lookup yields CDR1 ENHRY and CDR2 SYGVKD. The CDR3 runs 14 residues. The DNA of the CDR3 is TGTGGGGTCCGCAATGGGAGGGCGCAAGAGACCCAGTACTTC. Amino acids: CGVRNGRAQETQYF.

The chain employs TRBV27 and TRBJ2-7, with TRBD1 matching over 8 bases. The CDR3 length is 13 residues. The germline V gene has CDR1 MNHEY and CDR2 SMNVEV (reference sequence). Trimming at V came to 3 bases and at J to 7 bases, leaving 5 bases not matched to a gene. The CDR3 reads CASSFSRDREQYF. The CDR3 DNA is TGTGCCAGCAGTTTTAGCCGGGACAGGGAGCAGTACTTC.

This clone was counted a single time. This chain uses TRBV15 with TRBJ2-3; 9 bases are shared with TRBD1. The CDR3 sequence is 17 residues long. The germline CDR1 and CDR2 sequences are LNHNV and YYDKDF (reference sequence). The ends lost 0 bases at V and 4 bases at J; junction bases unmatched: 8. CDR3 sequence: CATSRDSGTGIADTQYF. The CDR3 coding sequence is TGTGCCACCAGCAGAGATTCCGGGACAGGGATCGCAGATACGCAGTATTTT.

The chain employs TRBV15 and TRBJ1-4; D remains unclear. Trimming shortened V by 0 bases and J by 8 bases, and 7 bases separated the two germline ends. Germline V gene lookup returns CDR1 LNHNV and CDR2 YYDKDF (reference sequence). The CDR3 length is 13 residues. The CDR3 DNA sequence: TGTGCCACCAGCAGAGAGTCGAGGGAAAAACTGTTTTTT. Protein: CATSRESREKLFF.